This T cell receptor beta chain originates from a study of radiotherapy plus CTLA-4 blockade in lung cancer. Germline loops: CDR1 MNHEY, CDR2 SMNVEV (reference sequence). The V end lost 1 base, the J end lost 3 bases, and 7 bases lay between the germline ends. The CDR3 runs 14 residues. Clones were read by immunoSEQ multiplex PCR, and TCRdb kept only the in-frame ones, dropping some. The sample yields about 68,000 clones, roughly 78% seen once. The material was peripheral blood, obtained from a patient treated with radiotherapy plus ipilimumab. The clonotype comes from a human donor with non-small cell lung cancer who had a complete response to radiotherapy plus ipilimumab. V is TRBV27 and J is TRBJ1-5; a weak D match, TRBD1 (5 bases). CDR3 bases: TGTGCCAGCAGTTTATGGGGCGCCAATCAGCCCCAGCATTTT. This encodes CASSLWGANQPQHF.